The 29 T cell receptor beta chains reported below all come from one sample, sequenced in a study of blood T cell repertoires in COVID-19. Some clones are missing from TCRdb's copy, which holds only in-frame ones; the method was immunoSEQ multiplex PCR. The table has 150,000 or so clones, just under 85% seen once; the top ten hold about 2.9%. Sequences were obtained from peripheral blood. The receptors stem from a woman over 75 with acute or convalescent COVID-19.

With regard to this clone: A junction end diverges from the germline sequence, so it may reflect a read error. The chain is built from TRBV20-1 and TRBJ1-1; maybe TRBD1 (5 bases). The CDR3 has 11 residues. Germline loops: CDR1 DFQATT, CDR2 SNEGSKA (reference sequence). CDR3 in amino acids: CSARPADTEVF. CDR3 sequence (DNA): TGCAGTGCTAGACCGGCGGACACCGAGGTCTTT.

This sequence joins TRBV18 and TRBJ1-3; possible D gene TRBD1, 5 bases. There are 16 residues in the CDR3. The germline V gene encodes CDR1 KGHSH and CDR2 LQKENI. Trimming cost V 6 bases and J 3 bases, with 18 bases left between them. The CDR3 DNA follows: TGTGCCAGCTCCCTCAACGGGCAGGGAAATGGAAACACCATATATTTT. The encoded protein is CASSLNGQGNGNTIYF.

This sequence joins TRBV5-8 and TRBJ1-4; a weak D match, TRBD1 (6 bases). V lost 2 bases, J lost 2 bases, and 10 bases lay in between. The CDR3 contains 15 residues. Germline V gene lookup returns CDR1 SGHTS and CDR2 YDEGEE. CDR3 in amino acids: CASSFQGPTNEKLFF. CDR3 nucleotide sequence: TGTGCCAGCAGCTTCCAGGGGCCCACTAATGAAAAACTGTTTTTT.

The chain has TRBV2 and TRBJ1-1; D is uncertain. This CDR3 contains 13 residues. Trimming left V 8 bases short and J 2 bases short, with 12 bases between. Germline CDR1 reads SNHLY; CDR2 reads FYNNEI. The CDR3 DNA is TGTGCCAGCCGAATGAGGGTAAACACTGAAGCTTTCTTT. Its translation: CASRMRVNTEAFF.

This chain joins TRBV2 and TRBJ1-2, with D uncertain. The germline V and J ends were trimmed by 2 bases and 5 bases, with 18 bases remaining between them. The CDR3 totals 16 residues. Germline V lookup: CDR1 SNHLY, CDR2 FYNNEI. CDR3 region: CASSEIWTAGGYGYTF. CDR3 in DNA: TGTGCCAGCAGTGAAATTTGGACCGCTGGAGGGTATGGCTACACCTTC.

This rearrangement joins TRBV25-1 to TRBJ1-2; TRBD1 matches at 7 bases. The CDR3 consists of 16 residues. Per the germline V gene, CDR1 is MGHDK and CDR2 is SYGVNS. V gave up 9 bases and J gave up 2 bases; unmatched junction bases: 15. The CDR3 nucleotides are TGTGCCAGACCTTTTTATTCACAGGGGATCAACTATGGCTACACCTTC. Residues: CARPFYSQGINYGYTF.

The rearrangement uses TRBV25-1 and TRBJ2-7; 8 bases map to TRBD1. The germline V gene encodes CDR1 MGHDK and CDR2 SYGVNS. V lost 4 bases and J lost 3; bases outside the gene matches: 5. CDR3 length equals 14 residues. CDR3 sequence: CASSAATGVYEQYF. CDR3 DNA sequence: TGTGCCAGCAGTGCCGCGACAGGGGTCTACGAGCAGTACTTC.

This rearrangement joins TRBV6-5 to TRBJ1-3; D not certain. With 4 bases removed from V and 1 base from J, the gap between germline ends came to 14 bases. Germline V gene sequence: CDR1 MNHEY, CDR2 SVGAGI. There are 16 residues in the CDR3. Here the CDR3 reads CASSLGRLESGNTIYF. The CDR3 DNA sequence: TGTGCCAGCAGTTTGGGCAGGCTCGAATCTGGAAACACCATATATTTT.

The V gene is TRBV5-1, the J gene TRBJ1-1; 8 bases are shared with TRBD1. There are 14 residues in the CDR3. Per the germline V gene, CDR1 is SGHRS and CDR2 is YFSETQ. The V segment lost 4 bases and the J segment 4 bases; nucleotides outside the gene matches: 6. CDR3 sequence reads: CASSQGARRTEAFF. Here the CDR3 DNA reads TGCGCCAGCAGCCAGGGGGCGCGGCGCACTGAAGCTTTCTTT.

About this clone itself: The identical CDR3 is also encoded by other nucleotide sequences in the sample. This chain links TRBV5-6 with TRBJ2-7, with TRBD1 identical over 7 bases. The V segment lost 3 bases and the J segment 0 bases; nucleotides outside the gene matches: 3. This CDR3 region has 14 residues. The germline V gene has CDR1 SGHDT and CDR2 YYEEEE. CDR3 DNA sequence: TGTGCCAGCAGCTGGACAGGTCCCTCCTACGAGCAGTACTTC. Protein sequence: CASSWTGPSYEQYF.

V usage is TRBV11-2 and J usage is TRBJ1-2; 7 bases are shared with TRBD1. After removal of 1 base from V and 7 bases from J, the junction contained 6 bases not matched to a gene. Germline V lookup: CDR1 SGHAT, CDR2 FQNNGV. The CDR3 contains 14 residues. The DNA for the CDR3 is TGTGCCAGCAGCTTAGTTGGGACAGTGGCTGGCTACACCTTC. Its protein is CASSLVGTVAGYTF.

The rearrangement joins TRBV4-2 to TRBJ2-7; 10 bases fit TRBD1. This CDR3 region has 15 residues. The V gene end was trimmed by 1 base and the J gene end by 2 bases; junction bases not matched to a gene: 2. Germline CDR1 reads LGHNA; CDR2 reads YNFKEQ. In nucleotides, the CDR3 is TGTGCCAGCAGCCAAGCCGACAGGGGGCCCTACGAGCAGTACTTC. This gives the protein CASSQADRGPYEQYF.

The CDR3 nucleotides are TGTGCCAGCAGCTCGACAGGCATCAATCAGCCCCAGCATTTT. This gives the protein CASSSTGINQPQHF. The chain couples TRBV7-2 to TRBJ1-5; D perhaps matches TRBD1 (6 bases). This CDR3 is 14 amino acids long. Germline CDR1 and CDR2: SGHTA and FQGNSA. V was clipped by 4 bases and J by 3 bases, with 10 bases between them.

The chain links TRBV19 to TRBJ1-3; no reliable D call. The length of the CDR3 is 15 residues. Germline V gene data show CDR1 as LNHDA and CDR2 as SQIVND (reference sequence). With 2 bases removed from V and 3 bases from J, the gap between germline ends came to 11 bases. The CDR3 DNA is TGTGCCAGTAGTATACGGCAGGCTCATGGAAACACCATATATTTT. Translated, it gives CASSIRQAHGNTIYF.

V usage is TRBV18 and J usage is TRBJ2-7, with 7 nucleotides matching TRBD1. Germline V lookup: CDR1 KGHSH, CDR2 LQKENI. The CDR3 sequence is 14 residues long. J was trimmed by 4 bases and V by 3 bases; bases with no gene match: 6. The CDR3 region has the DNA TGTGCCAGCTCACCTCGACAGGGCGGGTACGAGCAGTACTTC. Its translation is CASSPRQGGYEQYF.

The chain has TRBV27 and TRBJ1-5; D call uncertain. This CDR3 region has 13 residues. Germline V gene data show CDR1 as MNHEY and CDR2 as SMNVEV (reference sequence). The V end lost 2 bases, the J end lost 8 bases, and 10 bases lay between the germline ends. The CDR3 sequence: CASSLGPWEPQHF. DNA for the CDR3: TGTGCCAGCAGTTTAGGGCCGTGGGAGCCCCAGCATTTT.

This rearrangement joins TRBV10-3 to TRBJ1-2, with D possibly being TRBD1 (6 bases). Between the trimmed V and J ends, which lost 2 bases and 5 bases, there was a span of 6 bases. The CDR3 loop spans 12 amino acids. The germline gives CDR1 ENHRY, CDR2 SYGVKD. CDR3 amino acids: CAISEGQYGYTF. CDR3 DNA: TGTGCCATCAGTGAGGGACAGTATGGCTACACCTTC.

This chain joins TRBV3-1 (or the pseudogene TRBV3-2) and TRBJ2-1; D is undetermined. Germline V gives CDR1 LGHDT, CDR2 YNNKEL (reference sequence). Trimming took 3 bases from V and 13 from J, leaving 7 bases between them. The CDR3 covers 10 residues. CDR3: CASSQITQFF. CDR3 DNA: TGTGCCAGCAGCCAGATCACTCAGTTCTTC.

The chain has TRBV19 and TRBJ1-2, with D unclear. This CDR3 has 13 amino acids. The V end lost 4 bases, the J end lost 3 bases, and 9 bases lay between the germline ends. Germline CDR1 LNHDA, CDR2 SQIVND (reference sequence). Here the CDR3 reads CASSTNAHYGYTF. The CDR3 DNA is TGTGCCAGTAGTACCAACGCGCACTATGGCTACACCTTC. Full variable domain (rest looked up from reference TRBV19 and TRBJ1-2): DGGITQSPKYLFRKEGQNVTLSCEQNLNHDAMYWYRQDPGQGLRLIYYSQIVNDFQKGDIAEGYSVSREKKESFPLTVTSAQKNPTAFYLCASSTNAHYGYTFGSGTRLTVV.

The genes are TRBV5-5 and TRBJ1-6; the match to TRBD1 covers 8 bases. The CDR3 contains 15 residues. The germline CDR1 and CDR2 sequences are SGHKS and YYEKEE (reference sequence). The V gene end was trimmed by 3 bases and the J gene end by 7 bases; junction bases not matched to a gene: 6. The CDR3 spells CASSSTGQGNSPLHF. The CDR3 DNA reads as TGTGCCAGCAGCTCGACCGGACAGGGAAATTCACCCCTCCACTTT. Looking up the rest from reference TRBV5-5 and TRBJ1-6 gives the full variable domain: DAGVTQSPTHLIKTRGQQVTLRCSPISGHKSVSWYQQVLGQGPQFIFQYYEKEERGRGNFPDRFSARQFPNYSSELNVNALLLGDSALYLCASSSTGQGNSPLHFGNGTRLTVT.

The genes are TRBV7-2 and TRBJ1-5; D is unresolved. The germline V gene encodes CDR1 SGHTA and CDR2 FQGNSA. The CDR3 sequence is 12 residues long. Trimming removed 5 bases from V and 7 bases from J, with 9 bases in between. The CDR3 spells CASSPQNQPQHF. The CDR3 DNA reads TGTGCCAGCAGCCCCCAGAACCAGCCCCAGCATTTT.

The V gene is TRBV7-2, the J gene TRBJ1-1; possible D gene TRBD1, 6 bases. Per germline, CDR1 SGHTA and CDR2 FQGNSA. Trimming stripped 2 bases from V and 2 bases from J, with 15 bases between. The CDR3 extends over 16 amino acids. Here the CDR3 DNA reads TGTGCCAGCAGCTTAACTCCCGGGACAATTAACACTGAAGCTTTCTTT. It yields the protein CASSLTPGTINTEAFF.

The rearrangement links TRBV27 to TRBJ2-1, with 8 bases identical to TRBD2. In germline, CDR1 is MNHEY, CDR2 SMNVEV (reference sequence). CDR3 length equals 15 residues. With 5 bases clipped from V and 4 bases from J, the junction kept 7 bases outside the gene matches. CDR3 bases: TGTGCCAGCAGTGGGGAAATAGCGGGGTACAATGAGCAGTTCTTC. It encodes CASSGEIAGYNEQFF.

This clone has more than one count but fewer than ten. J is TRBJ2-2 and V is TRBV5-1, with TRBD2 as a possible D gene (5 bases). The CDR3 runs to 13 residues. Per germline, CDR1 SGHRS and CDR2 YFSETQ. The V and J ends lost 1 base and 13 bases respectively, with 14 bases between them. This CDR3 reads CASSLNLLGGLFF. Here the CDR3 DNA reads TGCGCCAGCAGCTTGAACCTCCTAGGAGGGCTGTTTTTT.

J is TRBJ1-2 and V is TRBV27; 9 nucleotides match TRBD1. The ends lost 3 bases at V and 7 bases at J; junction bases unmatched: 3. This CDR3 has 13 amino acids. The V gene's germline CDR1 is MNHEY and CDR2 SMNVEV (reference sequence). The chain's CDR3 is CASSFWTGVGYTF. CDR3 in DNA: TGTGCCAGCAGTTTTTGGACAGGGGTTGGCTACACCTTC.

The chain carries TRBV18 and TRBJ1-3, with D perhaps matching TRBD1 (6 bases). CDR1 KGHSH and CDR2 LQKENI come from the germline V gene. The CDR3 spans 16 residues. The V end lost 2 bases, the J end lost 3 bases, and 14 bases lay between the germline ends. In DNA form, the CDR3 reads TGTGCCAGCTCACCAGGAATGGCAGGGGATGGAAACACCATATATTTT. Translation gives CASSPGMAGDGNTIYF.

This chain connects TRBV9 to TRBJ1-4; D gene unclear. The germline V gene has CDR1 SGDLS and CDR2 YYNGEE. Trimming left V 3 bases short and J 3 bases short, with 9 bases between. The CDR3 runs to 14 residues. Written as DNA, the CDR3 is TGTGCCAGCAGCGCACAGCCCGCTAATGAAAAACTGTTTTTT. It encodes CASSAQPANEKLFF.

Only one count was recorded for this clone. The chain combines TRBV29-1 with TRBJ1-1; D possibly corresponds to TRBD1 (5 bases). The CDR3 has 12 residues. The germline CDR1 and CDR2 sequences are SQVTM and ANQGSEA. V dropped 4 bases and J dropped 5 bases, with 11 bases sitting between them. The CDR3 nucleotides read TGCAGCGTTGTTGGTGGGGGGACTGAAGCTTTCTTT. Its translation is CSVVGGGTEAFF.

The chain has TRBV3-1 (or the pseudogene TRBV3-2) and TRBJ1-2; D uncertain. V was pared by 5 bases and J by 4 bases, with 8 bases between. In germline, CDR1 is LGHDT, CDR2 YNNKEL (reference sequence). CDR3 length: 12 residues. CDR3 loop: CASSTTLYGYTF. The CDR3, as DNA: TGTGCCAGCAGCACTACACTCTATGGCTACACCTTC.